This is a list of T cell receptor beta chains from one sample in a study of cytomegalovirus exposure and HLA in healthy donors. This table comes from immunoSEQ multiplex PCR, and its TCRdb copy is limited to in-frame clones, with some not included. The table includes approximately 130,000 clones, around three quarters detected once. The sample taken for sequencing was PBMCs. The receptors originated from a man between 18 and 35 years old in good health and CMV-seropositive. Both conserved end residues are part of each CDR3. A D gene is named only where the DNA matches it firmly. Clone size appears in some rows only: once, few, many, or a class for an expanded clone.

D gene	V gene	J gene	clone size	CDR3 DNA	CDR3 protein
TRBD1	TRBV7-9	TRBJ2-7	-	TGTGCCAGCAGCTGGGTTGGGGGACAGGGCGCTTACGAGCAGTACTTC	CASSWVGGQGAYEQYF
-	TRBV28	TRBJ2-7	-	TGTGCCAGCAGCGACCGGGTAGGCTACGAGCAGTACTTC	CASSDRVGYEQYF
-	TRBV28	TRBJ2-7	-	TGTGCCAGCACCAATGAGGGTAGCGGCAAATTCTACGAGCAGTACTTC	CASTNEGSGKFYEQYF
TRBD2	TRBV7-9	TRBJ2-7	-	TGTGCCAGCAGCCCTACCCCTAGCGGGAGTGGAGAGCAGTACTTC	CASSPTPSGSGEQYF
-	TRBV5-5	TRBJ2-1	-	TGTGCCAGCACCCGCGCTGAAAGCTCCTACAATGAGCAGTTCTTC	CASTRAESSYNEQFF
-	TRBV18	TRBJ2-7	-	TGTGCCAGCTCACCACAAACGGACAGAGGCTACGAGCAGTACTTC	CASSPQTDRGYEQYF
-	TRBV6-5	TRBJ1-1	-	TGTGCCAGCGCACCCGGAGGGAGCACTGAAGCTTTCTTT	CASAPGGSTEAFF
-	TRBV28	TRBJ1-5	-	TGTGCCAGCACCAAACAGGGAAGCAATCAGCCCCAGCATTTT	CASTKQGSNQPQHF
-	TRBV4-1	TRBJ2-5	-	TGCGCCAGCAGCCAAGATCAAGTTCCCCCCCAGGGTCGAGAGACCCAGTACTTC	CASSQDQVPPQGRETQYF
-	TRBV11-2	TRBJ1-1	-	TGTGCCAGCAGCTTTGGAGGGGGGGTGACTGAAGCTTTCTTT	CASSFGGGVTEAFF
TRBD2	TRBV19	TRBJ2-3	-	TGTGCCAGTAGTTCCCCCCACGGGGGGGGCACATATACGCAGTATTTT	CASSSPHGGGTYTQYF
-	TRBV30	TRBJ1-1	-	TGTGCCTGGAGTGCCATTCCGGAGAAAGCTTTCTTT	CAWSAIPEKAFF
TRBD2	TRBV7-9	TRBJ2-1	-	TGTTCCAGCAGCTTAGGGACTAGCGGGGACAATGAGCAGTTCTTC	CSSSLGTSGDNEQFF
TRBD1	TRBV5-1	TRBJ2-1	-	TGCGCCAGCAGTATGACAGGGGGCGCATGGTATGAGCAGTTCTTC	CASSMTGGAWYEQFF
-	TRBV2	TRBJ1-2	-	TGTGCCAGCAGTGAAGGGACCTACCGAGGGGGCTACACCTTC	CASSEGTYRGGYTF
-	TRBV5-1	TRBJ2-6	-	TGCGCCAGCAGCTTAACGGTCTCTGGGGCCAACGTCCTGACTTTC	CASSLTVSGANVLTF
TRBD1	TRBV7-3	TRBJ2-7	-	TGTGCCAGCAGCTTAATCGGGGCAGGGGGACCCTACGAGCAGTACTTC	CASSLIGAGGPYEQYF
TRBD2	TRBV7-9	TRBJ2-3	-	TGTGCCAGCAGCTTAGGGGCTAGCGGTAGCACAGATACGCAGTATTTT	CASSLGASGSTDTQYF
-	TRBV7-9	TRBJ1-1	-	TGTGCCAGCAGCTTCGGGGATGGAGCTTTCTTT	CASSFGDGAFF
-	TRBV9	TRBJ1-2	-	TGTGCCAGCAGCCGGGAGTTTAACTATGGCTACACCTTC	CASSREFNYGYTF
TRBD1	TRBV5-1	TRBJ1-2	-	TGCGCCAGCAGCCAAAAGGGGGGGACAGGGCTCCATGGCTACACCTTC	CASSQKGGTGLHGYTF
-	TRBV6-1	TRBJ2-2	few	TGTGCCAGCAGTGACGGGACACTCTTCACCGGGGAGCTGTTTTTT	CASSDGTLFTGELFF
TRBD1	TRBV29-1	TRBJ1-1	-	TGCAGCGTGAGTCGGGACAGGGCGAACACTGAAGCTTTCTTT	CSVSRDRANTEAFF
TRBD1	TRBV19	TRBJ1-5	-	TGTGCCAGTAGTTCTGCAGGGGGTGGGGGTCAGCCCCAGCATTTT	CASSSAGGGGQPQHF
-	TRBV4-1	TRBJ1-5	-	TGCGCCAGCAGCCAGGAGGGGCCGTATCAGCCCCAGCATTTT	CASSQEGPYQPQHF
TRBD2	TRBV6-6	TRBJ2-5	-	TGTGCCAGCAGACTAGCGGACGAAGAGACCCAGTACTTC	CASRLADEETQYF
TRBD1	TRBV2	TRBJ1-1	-	TGTGCCAGCAGTACACAGGGGGCCCACACTGAAGCTTTCTTT	CASSTQGAHTEAFF
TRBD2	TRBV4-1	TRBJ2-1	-	TGCGCCAGCAGCCAAGTCGGACTAGCGGGAATCTACAATGAGCAGTTCTTC	CASSQVGLAGIYNEQFF
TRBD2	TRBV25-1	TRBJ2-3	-	TGTGCCAGCGCAGACCTTAGCGGGAGGGAAACAGATACGCAGTATTTT	CASADLSGRETDTQYF
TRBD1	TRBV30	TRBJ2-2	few	TGTGCCTGGAGTGTGGCTATAAGGGGGCGCGGGGAGCTGTTTTTT	CAWSVAIRGRGELFF
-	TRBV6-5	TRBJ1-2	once	TGTGCCAGCAAACAGGCAAACTATGGCTACACCTTC	CASKQANYGYTF
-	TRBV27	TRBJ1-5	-	TGTGCCACTCCTACCGGCCAGCGGTGCAATCAGCCCCAGCATTTT	CATPTGQRCNQPQHF
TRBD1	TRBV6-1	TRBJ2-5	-	TGTGCCAGCAGGCCTGGGACAGGGGGGGAGACCCAGCACTTC	CASRPGTGGETQHF
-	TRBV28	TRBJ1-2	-	TGTGCCAGCAGTTCATCCCAGGGCTACACCTTC	CASSSSQGYTF
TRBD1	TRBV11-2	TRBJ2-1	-	TGTGCCAGCACTACCTACCGGGGACAGGGAGGAAATGAGCAGTTCTTC	CASTTYRGQGGNEQFF
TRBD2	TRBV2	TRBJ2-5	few	TGTGCCAGCAGTATGACTAGCGGCCAAGAGACCCAGTACTTC	CASSMTSGQETQYF
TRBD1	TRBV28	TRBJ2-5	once	TGTGCCAGCAGGTGGGACAGTGCGGGGACCCAGTACTTC	CASRWDSAGTQYF
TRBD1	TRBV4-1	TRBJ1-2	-	TGCGCCAGCAGCCAAGGGGACAGCCTCTATGGCTACACCTTC	CASSQGDSLYGYTF
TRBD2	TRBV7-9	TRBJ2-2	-	TGTGCCAGCAGCGGGGGACTATTAAACACCGGGGAGCTGTTTTTT	CASSGGLLNTGELFF
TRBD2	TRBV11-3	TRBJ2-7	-	TGTGCCAGCAGCTTAGGGAGCGGGATTTATTCCCCCTGCTGCTCCTACGAGCAGTACTTC	CASSLGSGIYSPCCSYEQYF
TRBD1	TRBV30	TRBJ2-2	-	TGTGCCTGGGGGGGAAACAGGGGGAGGTCCGGGGAGCTGTTTTTT	CAWGGNRGRSGELFF
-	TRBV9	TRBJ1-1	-	TGTGCCAGCAGCGTAGCAGGGCTGAACACTGAAGCTTTCTTT	CASSVAGLNTEAFF